This T cell receptor (beta chain) came from a study of CD8+CD57+ T cells in acquired aplastic anemia. CDR3 and TCR beta VDJ profiling relied on a genomic DNA template. In TCRdb, the reads were re-called with MiXCR into one record per CDR3 protein. The sample includes around 400,000 distinct CDR3 sequences, roughly 64% of them seen just once. This CDR3 has 15 residues. The germline CDR1 and CDR2 sequences are SNHLY and FYNNEI. As regards this clonotype: The junction differs from germline at one of its ends, possibly a read error.

The sequenced sample consisted of sorted CD4+, CD8+, or CD8+CD57+ T cells (not recorded which) from PBMCs. The rearrangement uses TRBV2 and TRBJ2-7; D is undetermined. This TCR was sampled from a human donor in good health, serving as a control. The DNA for the CDR3 is TGTGCCACCAGCAGAGAGTCAGGTCCTGTCTACGAGCAGTATTTC. It specifies CATSRESGPVYEQYF. Full variable domain (rest looked up from reference TRBV2 and TRBJ2-7): EPEVTQTPSHQVTQMGQEVILRCVPISNHLYFYWYRQILGQKVEFLVSFYNNEISEKSEIFDDQFSVERPDGSNFTLKIRSTKLEDSAMYFCATSRESGPVYEQYFGPGTRLTVT.